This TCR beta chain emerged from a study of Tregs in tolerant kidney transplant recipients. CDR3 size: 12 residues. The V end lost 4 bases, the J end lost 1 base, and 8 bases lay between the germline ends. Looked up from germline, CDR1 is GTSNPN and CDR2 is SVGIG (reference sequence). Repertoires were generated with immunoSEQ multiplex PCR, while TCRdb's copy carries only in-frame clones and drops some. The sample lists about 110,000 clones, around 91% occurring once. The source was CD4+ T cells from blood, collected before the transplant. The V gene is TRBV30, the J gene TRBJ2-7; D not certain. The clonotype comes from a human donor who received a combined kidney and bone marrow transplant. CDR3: CAWTGISYEQYF. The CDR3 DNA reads TGTGCCTGGACAGGAATTTCCTACGAGCAGTACTTC.